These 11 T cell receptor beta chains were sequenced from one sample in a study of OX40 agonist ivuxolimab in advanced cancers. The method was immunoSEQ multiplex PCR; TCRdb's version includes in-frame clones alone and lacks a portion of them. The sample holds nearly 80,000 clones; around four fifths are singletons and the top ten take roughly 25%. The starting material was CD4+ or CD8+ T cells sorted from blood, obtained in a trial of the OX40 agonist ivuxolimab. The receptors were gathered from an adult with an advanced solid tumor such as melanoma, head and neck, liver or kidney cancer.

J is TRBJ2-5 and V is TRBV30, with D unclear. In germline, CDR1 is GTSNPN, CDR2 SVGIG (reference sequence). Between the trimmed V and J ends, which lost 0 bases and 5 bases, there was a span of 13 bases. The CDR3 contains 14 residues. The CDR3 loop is CAWSVGPGPETQYF. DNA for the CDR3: TGTGCCTGGAGTGTAGGGCCGGGCCCGGAGACCCAGTACTTC.

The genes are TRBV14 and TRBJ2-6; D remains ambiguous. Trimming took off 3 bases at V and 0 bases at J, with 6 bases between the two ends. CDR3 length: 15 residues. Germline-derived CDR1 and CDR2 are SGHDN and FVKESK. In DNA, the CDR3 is TGTGCCAGCAGCCACGTCCACTCTGGGGCCAACGTCCTGACTTTC. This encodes CASSHVHSGANVLTF.

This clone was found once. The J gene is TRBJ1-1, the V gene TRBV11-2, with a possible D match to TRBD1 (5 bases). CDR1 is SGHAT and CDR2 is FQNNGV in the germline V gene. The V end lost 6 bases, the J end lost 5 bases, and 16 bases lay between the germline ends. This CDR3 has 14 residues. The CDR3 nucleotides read TGTGCCAGCAGTCCGGTCGGGGGACGGACTGAAGCTTTCTTT. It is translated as CASSPVGGRTEAFF. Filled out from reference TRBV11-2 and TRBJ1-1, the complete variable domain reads EAGVAQSPRYKIIEKRQSVAFWCNPISGHATLYWYQQILGQGPKLLIQFQNNGVVDDSQLPKDRFSAERLKGVDSTLKIQPAKLEDSAVYLCASSPVGGRTEAFFGQGTRLTVV.

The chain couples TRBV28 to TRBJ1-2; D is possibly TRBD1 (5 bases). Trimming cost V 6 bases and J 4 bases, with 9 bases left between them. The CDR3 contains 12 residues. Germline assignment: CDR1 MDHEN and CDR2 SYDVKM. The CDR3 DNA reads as TGTGCCAGCAGCAGGGATACCTATGGCTACACCTTC. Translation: CASSRDTYGYTF.

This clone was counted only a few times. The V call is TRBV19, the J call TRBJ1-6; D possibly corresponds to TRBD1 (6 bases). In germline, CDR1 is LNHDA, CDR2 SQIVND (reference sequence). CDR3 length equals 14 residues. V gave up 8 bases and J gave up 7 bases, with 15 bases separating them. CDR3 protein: CASCRTALNSPLHF. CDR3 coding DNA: TGTGCCAGTTGTCGGACAGCGCTGAATTCACCCCTCCACTTT.

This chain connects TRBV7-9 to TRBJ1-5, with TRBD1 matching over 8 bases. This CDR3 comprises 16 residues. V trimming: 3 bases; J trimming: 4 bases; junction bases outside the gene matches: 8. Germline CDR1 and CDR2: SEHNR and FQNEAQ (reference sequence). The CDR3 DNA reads TGTGCCAGCAGCTTGGAGGGGCAGGGGGCAAATCAGCCCCAGCATTTT. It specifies CASSLEGQGANQPQHF.

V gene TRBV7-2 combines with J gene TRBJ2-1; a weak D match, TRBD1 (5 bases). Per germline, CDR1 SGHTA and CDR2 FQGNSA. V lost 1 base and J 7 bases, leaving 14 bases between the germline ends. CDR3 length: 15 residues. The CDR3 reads CASSLGRAYGNEQFF. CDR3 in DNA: TGTGCCAGCAGCTTAGGCAGGGCGTACGGGAATGAGCAGTTCTTC. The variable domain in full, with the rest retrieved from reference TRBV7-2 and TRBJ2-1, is GAGVSQSPSNKVTEKGKDVELRCDPISGHTALYWYRQSLGQGLEFLIYFQGNSAPDKSGLPSDRFSAERTGGSVSTLTIQRTQQEDSAVYLCASSLGRAYGNEQFFGPGTRLTVL.

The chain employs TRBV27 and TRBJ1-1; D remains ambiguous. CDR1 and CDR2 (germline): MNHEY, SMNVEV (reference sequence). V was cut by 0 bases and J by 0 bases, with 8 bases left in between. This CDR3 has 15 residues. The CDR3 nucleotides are TGTGCCAGCAGTTTATCCGGGATAGTGAACACTGAAGCTTTCTTT. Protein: CASSLSGIVNTEAFF.

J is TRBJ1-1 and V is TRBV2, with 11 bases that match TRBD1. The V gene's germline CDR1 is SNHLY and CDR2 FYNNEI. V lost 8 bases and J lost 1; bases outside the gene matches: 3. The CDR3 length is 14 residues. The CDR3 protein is CASGQGARNTEAFF. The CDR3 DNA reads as TGTGCCAGCGGACAGGGGGCACGGAACACTGAAGCTTTCTTT.

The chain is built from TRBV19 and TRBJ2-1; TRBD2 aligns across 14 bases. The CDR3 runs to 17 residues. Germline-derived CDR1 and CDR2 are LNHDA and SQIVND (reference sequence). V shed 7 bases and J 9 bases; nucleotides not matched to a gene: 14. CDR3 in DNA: TGTGCCAGTACCCGGATAGGGACTAGCGGGAGAAATATTGAGCAGTTCTTC. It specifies CASTRIGTSGRNIEQFF.

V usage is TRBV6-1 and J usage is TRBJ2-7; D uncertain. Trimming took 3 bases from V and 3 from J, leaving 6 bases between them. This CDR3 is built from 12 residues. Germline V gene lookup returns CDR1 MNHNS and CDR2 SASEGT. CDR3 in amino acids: CASSEHSYEQYF. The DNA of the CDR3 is TGTGCCAGCAGTGAGCACAGCTACGAGCAGTACTTC.